Below are 6 T cell receptor beta chains sequenced from a single sample in a study of beta chain features in type 1 diabetes listed by TCRdb under 2018. General findings and caveats noted by the study authors: In all four CD4+ subsets, TCRB CDR3 length was moderately but significantly shorter in type 1 diabetes patients.

No antigen is known for these receptors. Library preparation was by the immunoSEQ multiplex PCR assay. All of the isolated RNA was reverse transcribed with the High Capacity cDNA Reverse Transcription Kit, so expressed TCRB transcripts were sequenced. What TCRdb holds here is the immuneACCESS table cut down to in-frame rearrangements. Part of the clones is not present; checked against another copy, under half of the missing clones reflect an unresolved V gene, and the others are unexplained. This sample is represented by around 250,000 clones; approximately 13% of them were singletons. Roughly 0.02% of the sample goes to the ten largest clones. The material sequenced was naive CD4+ T cells from blood. The cell subset or site label for this specimen denotes: true naive CD4+ T cells. The receptors shown here come from a man aged 25-40 years with type 1 diabetes.

V is TRBV7-2 and J is TRBJ2-7; 8 bases are shared with TRBD2. The V segment lost 5 bases and the J segment 2 bases; nucleotides outside the gene matches: 8. From germline, CDR1 is SGHTA and CDR2 FQGNSA. The CDR3 runs to 15 residues. The CDR3 loop reads CASSPAGTSAYEQYF. In DNA, the CDR3 is TGTGCCAGCAGCCCAGCTGGGACTAGTGCCTACGAGCAGTACTTC.

The chain has TRBV7-9 and TRBJ1-2; maybe TRBD1 (5 bases). The CDR3 is 13 amino acids. Germline CDR1 is SEHNR and CDR2 is FQNEAQ (reference sequence). V was pared by 7 bases and J by 5 bases, with 14 bases between. The CDR3 sequence: CASTNQGEYGYTF. The CDR3 DNA follows: TGTGCCAGCACCAACCAGGGCGAGTATGGCTACACCTTC.

This clone occurred a few times. The chain uses TRBV30 and TRBJ1-3; 9 nucleotides align to TRBD1. CDR1 GTSNPN and CDR2 SVGIG come from the germline V gene (reference sequence). This CDR3 spans 15 amino acids. Trimming cost V 2 bases and J 3 bases; bases outside gene matches: 5. The CDR3 DNA is TGTGCCTGGAGTTCCGGGACAGGGCGTGGAAACACCATATATTTT. This encodes CAWSSGTGRGNTIYF.

The rearrangement links TRBV30 to TRBJ2-3; 8 nucleotides align to TRBD1. The CDR3 is 13 amino acids. Germline-derived CDR1 and CDR2 are GTSNPN and SVGIG (reference sequence). The CDR3 spells CAGEGQGRDTQYF. Here the CDR3 DNA reads TGTGCGGGGGAAGGACAGGGAAGAGATACGCAGTATTTT. Supplemented by reference TRBV30 and TRBJ2-3, the full variable domain reads SQTIHQWPATLVQPVGSPLSLECTVEGTSNPNLYWYRQAAGRGLQLLFYSVGIGQISSEVPQNLSASRPQDRQFILSSKKLLLSDSGFYLCAGEGQGRDTQYFGPGTRLTVL.

Only a few counts were recorded for this clone. CDR3 amino acids: CASSYSTENTEAFF. The CDR3, as DNA: TGTGCCAGCAGCTACTCGACAGAGAACACTGAAGCTTTCTTT. The rearrangement joins TRBV5-4 to TRBJ1-1; D is possibly TRBD1 (5 bases). The CDR3 is 14 residues long. Germline CDR1 is SGHNT and CDR2 is YYREEE (reference sequence). V lost 3 bases, J lost 1 base, and 10 bases lay in between.

A few counts support this clone. CDR3 protein: CASSDVGTGNPEAFF. DNA of the CDR3: TGTGCCAGCAGTGATGTCGGGACAGGGAATCCTGAAGCTTTCTTT. The chain carries TRBV6-1 and TRBJ1-1; TRBD1 matches 9 bases. The V segment lost 3 bases and the J segment 6 bases; nucleotides outside the gene matches: 8. The CDR3 runs 15 residues. Germline V gene data show CDR1 as MNHNS and CDR2 as SASEGT.